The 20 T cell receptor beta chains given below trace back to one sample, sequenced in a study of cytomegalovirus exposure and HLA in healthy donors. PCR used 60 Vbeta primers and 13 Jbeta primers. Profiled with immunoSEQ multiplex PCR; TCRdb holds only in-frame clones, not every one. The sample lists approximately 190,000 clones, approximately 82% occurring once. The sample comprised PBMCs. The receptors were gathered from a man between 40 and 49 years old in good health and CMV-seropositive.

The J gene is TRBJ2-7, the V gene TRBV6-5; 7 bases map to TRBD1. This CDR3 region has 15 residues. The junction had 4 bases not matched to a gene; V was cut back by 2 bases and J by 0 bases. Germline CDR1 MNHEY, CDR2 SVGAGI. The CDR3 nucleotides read TGTGCCAGCAGTTACACAGGGGACAGCTCCTACGAGCAGTACTTC. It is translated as CASSYTGDSSYEQYF.

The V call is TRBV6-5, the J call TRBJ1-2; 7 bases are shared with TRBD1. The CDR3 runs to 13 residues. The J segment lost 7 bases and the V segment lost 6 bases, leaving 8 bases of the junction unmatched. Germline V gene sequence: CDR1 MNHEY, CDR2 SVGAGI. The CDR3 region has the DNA TGTGCCAGCAGAGTCACAGGGGACATTGGCTACACCTTC. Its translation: CASRVTGDIGYTF.

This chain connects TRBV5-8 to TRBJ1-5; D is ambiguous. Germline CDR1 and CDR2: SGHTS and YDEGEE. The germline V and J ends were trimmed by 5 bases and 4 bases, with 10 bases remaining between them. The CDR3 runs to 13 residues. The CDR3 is CASSSGLNQPQHF. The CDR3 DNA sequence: TGTGCCAGCAGTTCCGGGTTGAATCAGCCCCAGCATTTT.

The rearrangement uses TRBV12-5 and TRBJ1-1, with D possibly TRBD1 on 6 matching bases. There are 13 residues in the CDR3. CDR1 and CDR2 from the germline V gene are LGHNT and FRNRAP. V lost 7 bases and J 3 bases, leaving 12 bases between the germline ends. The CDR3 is CASAQGVDTEAFF. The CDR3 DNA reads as TGTGCTAGTGCACAGGGAGTGGACACTGAAGCTTTCTTT.

The CDR3 DNA reads TGTGCCAGCAGCTCACTAGTAGGAAGGGTACAAGAGACCCAGTACTTC. Translated, it gives CASSSLVGRVQETQYF. The V and J genes are TRBV5-4 and TRBJ2-5, with D perhaps matching TRBD2 (5 bases). The CDR3 is 16 residues long. The germline CDR1 and CDR2 sequences are SGHNT and YYREEE (reference sequence). V gave up 3 bases and J gave up 2 bases, with 17 bases separating them.

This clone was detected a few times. CDR3 protein: CATSRVEGSLLSSYNEQFF. DNA for the CDR3: TGTGCCACCAGCAGAGTGGAAGGGAGCTTACTCAGCTCCTACAATGAGCAGTTCTTC. The gene calls are TRBV15 and TRBJ2-1; a possible D gene is TRBD2 (5 bases). The V and J ends lost 1 base and 0 bases respectively, with 19 bases between them. The length of the CDR3 is 19 residues. Germline V gives CDR1 LNHNV, CDR2 YYDKDF (reference sequence).

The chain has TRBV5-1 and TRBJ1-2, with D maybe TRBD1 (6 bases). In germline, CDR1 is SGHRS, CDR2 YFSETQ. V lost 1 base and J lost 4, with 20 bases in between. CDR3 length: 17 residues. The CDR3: CASSLFAGDPSSYGYTF. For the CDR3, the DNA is TGCGCCAGCAGCTTGTTTGCAGGGGACCCATCATCCTATGGCTACACCTTC.

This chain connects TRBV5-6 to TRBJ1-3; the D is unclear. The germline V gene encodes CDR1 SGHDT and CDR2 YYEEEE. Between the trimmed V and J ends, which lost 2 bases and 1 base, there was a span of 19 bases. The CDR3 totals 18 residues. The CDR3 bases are TGTGCCAGCAGCTTCCGGGTATTGTCGACGGTGTCTGGAAACACCATATATTTT. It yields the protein CASSFRVLSTVSGNTIYF.

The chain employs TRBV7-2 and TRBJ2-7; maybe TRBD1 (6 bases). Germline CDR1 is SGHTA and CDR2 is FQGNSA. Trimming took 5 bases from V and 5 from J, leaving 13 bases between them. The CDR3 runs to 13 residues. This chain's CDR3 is CASSNGQMDEQYF. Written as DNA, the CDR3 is TGTGCCAGCAGCAATGGACAGATGGACGAGCAGTACTTC. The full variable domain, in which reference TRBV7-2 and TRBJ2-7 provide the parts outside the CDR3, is GAGVSQSPSNKVTEKGKDVELRCDPISGHTALYWYRQSLGQGLEFLIYFQGNSAPDKSGLPSDRFSAERTGGSVSTLTIQRTQQEDSAVYLCASSNGQMDEQYFGPGTRLTVT.

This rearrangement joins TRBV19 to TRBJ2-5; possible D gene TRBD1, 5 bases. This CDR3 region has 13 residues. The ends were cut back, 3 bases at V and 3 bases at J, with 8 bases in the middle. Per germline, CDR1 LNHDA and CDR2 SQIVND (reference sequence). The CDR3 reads CASSILGEETQYF. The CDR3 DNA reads TGTGCCAGTAGTATCCTAGGGGAAGAGACCCAGTACTTC. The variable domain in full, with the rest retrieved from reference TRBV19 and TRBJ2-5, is DGGITQSPKYLFRKEGQNVTLSCEQNLNHDAMYWYRQDPGQGLRLIYYSQIVNDFQKGDIAEGYSVSREKKESFPLTVTSAQKNPTAFYLCASSILGEETQYFGPGTRLLVL.

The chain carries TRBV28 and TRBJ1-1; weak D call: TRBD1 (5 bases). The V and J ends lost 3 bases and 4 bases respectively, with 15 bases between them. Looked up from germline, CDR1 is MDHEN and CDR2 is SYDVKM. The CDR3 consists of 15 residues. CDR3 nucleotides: TGTGCCAGCAGTTTCCCTCGGGGGGAGGGCACTGAAGCTTTCTTT. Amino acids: CASSFPRGEGTEAFF.

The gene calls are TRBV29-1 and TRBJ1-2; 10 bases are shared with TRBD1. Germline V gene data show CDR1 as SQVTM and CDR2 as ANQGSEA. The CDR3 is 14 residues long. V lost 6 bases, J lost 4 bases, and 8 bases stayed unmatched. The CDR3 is CSVGRQGASYGYTF. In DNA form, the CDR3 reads TGCAGCGTCGGACGACAGGGGGCTTCCTATGGCTACACCTTC.

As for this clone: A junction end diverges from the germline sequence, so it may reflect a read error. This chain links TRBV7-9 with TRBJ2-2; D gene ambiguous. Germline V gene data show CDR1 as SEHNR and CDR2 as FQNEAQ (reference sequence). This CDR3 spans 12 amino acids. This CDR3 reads CSSSPTRWELFF. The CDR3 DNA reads TGTTCCAGCAGCCCCACCCGGTGGGAGCTGTTTTTT.

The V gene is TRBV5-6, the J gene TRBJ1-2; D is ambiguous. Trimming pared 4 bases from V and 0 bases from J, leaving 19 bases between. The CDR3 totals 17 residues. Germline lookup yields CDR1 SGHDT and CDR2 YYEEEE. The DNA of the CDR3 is TGTGCCAGCAGCACCTCGACATCTTTATCAACTAACTATGGCTACACCTTC. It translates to CASSTSTSLSTNYGYTF. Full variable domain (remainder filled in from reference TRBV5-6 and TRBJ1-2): DAGVTQSPTHLIKTRGQQVTLRCSPKSGHDTVSWYQQALGQGPQFIFQYYEEEERQRGNFPDRFSGHQFPNYSSELNVNALLLGDSALYLCASSTSTSLSTNYGYTFGSGTRLTVV.

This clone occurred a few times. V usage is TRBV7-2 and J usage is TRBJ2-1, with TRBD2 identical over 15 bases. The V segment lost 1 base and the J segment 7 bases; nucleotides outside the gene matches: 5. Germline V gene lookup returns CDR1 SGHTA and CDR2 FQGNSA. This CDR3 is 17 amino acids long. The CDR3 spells CASSLGWGLAGGNEQFF. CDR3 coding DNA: TGTGCCAGCAGCTTAGGATGGGGACTAGCGGGAGGAAATGAGCAGTTCTTC.

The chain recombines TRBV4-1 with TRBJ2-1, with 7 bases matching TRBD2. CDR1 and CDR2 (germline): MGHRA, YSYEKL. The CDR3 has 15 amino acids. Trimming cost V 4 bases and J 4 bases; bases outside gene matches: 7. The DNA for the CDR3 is TGCGCCAGCAGCCCCCTAGCGGCCCCATACAATGAGCAGTTCTTC. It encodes CASSPLAAPYNEQFF.

The CDR3 coding sequence is TGTGCCAGCAGCTTGTTACAGGGAGTCACTGAAGCTTTCTTT. It yields the protein CASSLLQGVTEAFF. This chain connects TRBV7-9 to TRBJ1-1; D is possibly TRBD1 (6 bases). CDR1 SEHNR and CDR2 FQNEAQ come from the germline V gene (reference sequence). V was clipped by 3 bases and J by 4 bases, with 12 bases between them. The CDR3 is made up of 14 amino acids.

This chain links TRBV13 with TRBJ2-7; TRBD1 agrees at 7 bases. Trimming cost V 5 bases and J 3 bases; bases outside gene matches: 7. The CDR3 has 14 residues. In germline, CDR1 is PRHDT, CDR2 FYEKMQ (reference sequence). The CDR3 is CASSPKGQSYEQYF. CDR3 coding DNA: TGTGCCAGCAGCCCAAAGGGACAGAGCTACGAGCAGTACTTC.

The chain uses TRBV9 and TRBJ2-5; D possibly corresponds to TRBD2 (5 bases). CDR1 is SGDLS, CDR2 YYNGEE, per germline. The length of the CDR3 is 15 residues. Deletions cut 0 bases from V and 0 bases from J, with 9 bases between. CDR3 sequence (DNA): TGTGCCAGCAGCGTAGGTGACTACCACCAAGAGACCCAGTACTTC. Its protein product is CASSVGDYHQETQYF.

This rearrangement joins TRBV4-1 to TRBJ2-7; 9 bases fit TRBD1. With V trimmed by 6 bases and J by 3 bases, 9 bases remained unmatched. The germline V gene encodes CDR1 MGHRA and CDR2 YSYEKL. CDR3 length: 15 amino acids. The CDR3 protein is CASRKAGQGFYEQYF. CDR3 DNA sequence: TGCGCCAGCAGAAAGGCGGGACAGGGCTTCTACGAGCAGTACTTC.